The clone carrying this T cell receptor (beta chain) was counted a single time. The antigen is undetermined. The V gene lost 4 bases and the J gene lost 4 bases, with 14 bases spanning the gap. Looked up from germline, CDR1 is MNHNY and CDR2 is SVGAGI (reference sequence). CDR3 length equals 14 residues. This sample stems from a study of T cell responses to AZD1222 COVID-19 vaccine. Study summary: Second doses that came at about 4 or about 12 weeks were put together.

Profiling relied on immunoSEQ multiplex PCR, and the TCRdb table lists in-frame clones only, not all of them. The sample has about 120,000 clones, 80% to 90% seen once. Study outcomes and limitations: Sampling captured repertoires only after the peak T cell response. Mostly white British, mostly female donors; authors suggested clonal diversity may be underestimated. A rise in Spike-specific TCR breadth and depth followed two AZD1222 doses.

This clonotype was sampled from an adult in good health. The chain is built from TRBV6-6 and TRBJ2-7; possibly TRBD1 for D (6 bases). The sample here was peripheral blood, taken on day 0 of AZD1222 vaccination. CDR3 loop: CASSLSHREYEQYF. In DNA, the CDR3 is TGTGCCAGCAGTTTATCTCACAGGGAGTACGAGCAGTACTTC.